This T cell receptor beta chain comes out of a study of blood T cells in healthy people across ages. This clonotype was seen only a few times. The junction had 3 bases not matched to a gene; V was cut back by 5 bases and J by 3 bases. The germline V gene has CDR1 SGHAT and CDR2 FQDESV (reference sequence). This CDR3 is 14 amino acids long. Alongside a J-beta primer mix, a sample-barcoded 5' primer served in a second PCR lasting about 7 to 12 cycles. MiXCR, applied by TCRdb to the 5' RACE reads, yields one record per CDR3 protein. The table has around 1,800,000 distinct CDR3 sequences, around 40% seen once. Each donor's blood draw was roughly 10 milliliters of peripheral blood.

Material: blood. V is TRBV11-1 and J is TRBJ2-7; 11 bases line up with TRBD2. This TCR was sampled from a human donor in good health. As DNA, the CDR3 is TGTGCCAGCAGCACGGGACTAGCGGACTACGAGCAGTACTTC. Translated: CASSTGLADYEQYF. Full variable domain (outside the CDR3, taken from reference TRBV11-1 and TRBJ2-7): EAEVAQSPRYKITEKSQAVAFWCDPISGHATLYWYRQILGQGPELLVQFQDESVVDDSQLPKDRFSAERLKGVDSTLKIQPAELGDSAMYLCASSTGLADYEQYFGPGTRLTVT.